The T cell receptor beta chain described here comes from a study of cytomegalovirus exposure and HLA in healthy donors. Trimming cost V 3 bases and J 8 bases; bases outside gene matches: 9. The CDR3 contains 15 residues. The germline V gene has CDR1 SGHRS and CDR2 YFSETQ. Researchers ran the PCR with 60 Vbeta and 13 Jbeta primers. TCRdb's copy holds only in-frame clones and misses some; the assay was immunoSEQ multiplex PCR. This table holds 150,000 to 200,000 clones, 77% found once. Study-level points and caveats: Reported performance of the classifier showed diagnosis of cytomegalovirus status with high specificity and sensitivity. An analysis done earlier found most TCR beta V segments productive about 87% or about 30% of the time.

This clone was counted between two and nine times. Its antigen is currently unknown. Donors consisted of healthy bone marrow donors. The sequence was obtained from a woman in her 30s in good health and CMV-seronegative. The chain recombines TRBV5-1 with TRBJ1-4, with TRBD1 matching over 8 bases. The sequenced material came from PBMCs. The DNA of the CDR3 is TGCGCCAGCAGCTCCCAACAGGGGGATGGGGAAAAACTGTTTTTT. Protein: CASSSQQGDGEKLFF.